Following are 16 T cell receptor beta chains from one sample sequenced in a study of OX40 agonist ivuxolimab in advanced cancers. The method was immunoSEQ multiplex PCR; TCRdb's version includes in-frame clones alone and lacks a portion of them. Of about 80,000 clones in the sample, roughly 84% were seen once. The sample was CD4+ or CD8+ T cells sorted from blood, taken in a trial of the OX40 agonist ivuxolimab. Source of these receptors: an adult with an advanced solid tumor such as melanoma, head and neck, liver or kidney cancer.

The chain carries TRBV28 and TRBJ1-1; 7 bases are a match to TRBD1. V shed 6 bases, J shed 4 bases, and the junction held 5 bases outside the gene matches. Germline CDR1 reads MDHEN; CDR2 reads SYDVKM. The CDR3 is made up of 13 amino acids. The CDR3 reads CASRLTGATEAFF. The CDR3 DNA reads TGTGCCAGCAGACTTACAGGGGCCACTGAAGCTTTCTTT.

The genes are TRBV15 and TRBJ1-1, with 8 bases fitting TRBD1. The V and J ends lost 5 bases and 0 bases, in that order; junction bases with no gene match: 5. This CDR3 has 15 residues. Germline V CDR1 and CDR2: LNHNV, YYDKDF (reference sequence). The CDR3 loop reads CATSRRTGLNTEAFF. DNA for the CDR3: TGTGCCACCAGCCGAAGGACAGGGTTGAACACTGAAGCTTTCTTT.

V is TRBV6-6 and J is TRBJ2-4; no definite D call. CDR1 MNHNY and CDR2 SVGAGI come from the germline V gene (reference sequence). This CDR3 is built from 13 residues. Trimming pared 2 bases from V and 4 bases from J, leaving 6 bases between. The CDR3: CASSYDQKNIQYF. CDR3 nucleotide sequence: TGTGCCAGCAGTTACGACCAAAAAAACATTCAGTACTTC.

This clone was observed many times. The rearrangement uses TRBV19 and TRBJ1-5, with a tentative D call TRBD1 (5 bases). This CDR3 comprises 13 residues. The ends were cut back, 4 bases at V and 5 bases at J, with 9 bases in the middle. CDR1 is LNHDA and CDR2 is SQIVND in the germline V gene (reference sequence). The CDR3 coding sequence is TGTGCCAGTAGTAATCCAGGGCATCAGCCCCAGCATTTT. It encodes CASSNPGHQPQHF.

The sample holds one count of this clone. The V and J genes are TRBV18 and TRBJ2-1; TRBD1 might be the D (5 bases). The germline V gene encodes CDR1 KGHSH and CDR2 LQKENI. The V and J ends lost 1 base and 5 bases respectively, with 12 bases between them. This CDR3 has 15 residues. The CDR3 bases are TGTGCCAGCTCACCACAAGGGGCGAGGCACAATGAGCAGTTCTTC. This sequence encodes CASSPQGARHNEQFF.

The CDR3 DNA follows: TGTGCCAGCAGCTTGGCCATCGGGGAGCCCCAGCATTTT. This codes for CASSLAIGEPQHF. The rearrangement uses TRBV5-6 and TRBJ1-5; D uncertain. The CDR3 extends over 13 amino acids. Trimming cost V 0 bases and J 8 bases, with 9 bases left between them. Germline assignment: CDR1 SGHDT and CDR2 YYEEEE.

This chain connects TRBV29-1 to TRBJ2-1; 9 bases match TRBD2. Germline V CDR1 and CDR2: SQVTM, ANQGSEA. CDR3 length: 13 residues. J gave up 4 bases and V 7 bases, and 5 bases lay outside the gene matches. The CDR3 sequence is CSARSGGYNEQFF. In DNA, the CDR3 is TGCAGCGCCCGTAGCGGGGGTTACAATGAGCAGTTCTTC.

The chain is built from TRBV6-6 and TRBJ2-2; D gene uncertain. CDR3 length: 13 residues. The V and J ends lost 2 bases and 10 bases respectively, with 11 bases between them. The germline CDR1 and CDR2 sequences are MNHNY and SVGAGI (reference sequence). CDR3 coding DNA: TGTGCCAGCAGTTACGGTAGTTACGCGGAGCTGTTTTTT. Protein: CASSYGSYAELFF.

The chain is built from TRBV6-5 and TRBJ1-1; possibly TRBD1 for D (5 bases). CDR3 length: 13 amino acids. Deletions cut 6 bases from V and 1 base from J, with 9 bases between. Germline V gives CDR1 MNHEY, CDR2 SVGAGI. The chain's CDR3 is CASRPDRNTEAFF. The CDR3 bases are TGTGCCAGCAGGCCCGACAGGAACACTGAAGCTTTCTTT.

The chain couples TRBV5-6 to TRBJ2-2; TRBD1 matches 8 bases. Looked up from germline, CDR1 is SGHDT and CDR2 is YYEEEE. With 3 bases clipped from V and 4 bases from J, the junction kept 5 bases outside the gene matches. The CDR3 extends over 15 amino acids. In DNA, the CDR3 is TGTGCCAGCAGCTCAGGGGGCGCAGGCACCGGGGAGCTGTTTTTT. Its protein is CASSSGGAGTGELFF. The whole variable domain, remainder taken from reference TRBV5-6 and TRBJ2-2, is DAGVTQSPTHLIKTRGQQVTLRCSPKSGHDTVSWYQQALGQGPQFIFQYYEEEERQRGNFPDRFSGHQFPNYSSELNVNALLLGDSALYLCASSSGGAGTGELFFGEGSRLTVL.

The genes are TRBV6-1 and TRBJ1-2; weak D call: TRBD1 (5 bases). From germline, CDR1 is MNHNS and CDR2 SASEGT. The CDR3 is 13 amino acids. Trimming took 7 bases from V and 4 from J, leaving 13 bases between them. The chain's CDR3 is CASTERGAYGYTF. In nucleotides, the CDR3 is TGTGCCAGCACCGAAAGGGGCGCCTATGGCTACACCTTC.

Here the CDR3 reads CASSRAWGETQYF. CDR3 DNA: TGTGCCAGCAGTAGGGCCTGGGGGGAGACCCAGTACTTC. The chain couples TRBV2 to TRBJ2-5; D is possibly TRBD1 or TRBD2 (5 bases each). V was clipped by 5 bases and J by 5 bases, with 12 bases between them. Germline V lookup: CDR1 SNHLY, CDR2 FYNNEI. CDR3 size: 13 residues.

This clone was counted once. The V gene is TRBV7-2, the J gene TRBJ2-1, with TRBD2 matching 11 bases. V dropped 5 bases and J dropped 6; count of bases not matched to a gene: 9. The CDR3 runs 16 residues. CDR1 SGHTA and CDR2 FQGNSA come from the germline V gene. CDR3 DNA sequence: TGTGCCAGCAGCCAGACTAGCGGGAAAGGGGGCAATGAGCAGTTCTTC. This gives the protein CASSQTSGKGGNEQFF.

The chain is built from TRBV7-2 and TRBJ2-5; D is ambiguous. V dropped 1 base and J dropped 5 bases, with 17 bases sitting between them. CDR1 and CDR2 from the germline V gene are SGHTA and FQGNSA. The CDR3 contains 16 residues. CDR3 loop: CASSLVGLPLAETQYF. The CDR3 DNA is TGTGCCAGCAGCTTAGTTGGCCTCCCCTTGGCGGAGACCCAGTACTTC.

This chain joins TRBV30 and TRBJ2-3; 10 bases match TRBD2. The trim removed 1 base at V and 4 bases at J, leaving 5 bases unmatched. The CDR3 has 15 residues. The germline CDR1 and CDR2 sequences are GTSNPN and SVGIG (reference sequence). The DNA of the CDR3 is TGTGCCTGGAGTGCCGGACTAGCGGAATCAGATACGCAGTATTTT. Translating it yields CAWSAGLAESDTQYF.

The chain uses TRBV6-1 and TRBJ2-5; unclear D gene. Germline lookup yields CDR1 MNHNS and CDR2 SASEGT. Trimming stripped 6 bases from V and 3 bases from J, with 14 bases between. This CDR3 is built from 14 residues. For the CDR3, the DNA is TGTGCCAGCAGGACGACGGGTGGTAAAGAGACCCAGTACTTC. This encodes CASRTTGGKETQYF.